Below are 7 T cell receptor beta chains sequenced from a single sample in a study of read filtering for tumor transcriptome and immune sequencing. From roughly 0.4 ug of RNA, a library with molecular barcoded alpha/delta and beta/gamma adaptors was made. TCRdb ran MiXCR on the reads and lists one entry per CDR3 protein. The sample lists about 60,000 distinct CDR3 sequences, approximately 13% occurring once. Input material: a population of CD138-negative cells sorted from bone marrow. The receptors derive from a donor over 35 with multiple myeloma.

This clonotype was detected many times. This chain uses TRBV29-1 with TRBJ1-1; no reliable D call. Germline V gives CDR1 SQVTM, CDR2 ANQGSEA. The CDR3 spans 12 residues. The DNA for the CDR3 is TGCGTAGGAATAGGAATGAACACTGAAGCTTTCTTT. It is translated as CVGIGMNTEAFF. The full variable domain, in which reference TRBV29-1 and TRBJ1-1 provide the parts outside the CDR3, is SAVISQKPSRDICQRGTSLTIQCQVDSQVTMMFWYRQQPGQSLTLIATANQGSEATYESGFVIDKFPISRPNLTFSTLTVSNMSPEDSSIYLCVGIGMNTEAFFGQGTRLTVV.

CDR3 nucleotide sequence: TGTGCCAGCTCACCATCCGGGGATGAGACCCAGTACTTC. As protein: CASSPSGDETQYF. The chain employs TRBV18 and TRBJ2-5, with D possibly matching TRBD2 (5 bases). The V gene lost 2 bases and the J gene lost 5 bases, with 9 bases spanning the gap. The CDR3 is made up of 13 amino acids. In germline, CDR1 is KGHSH, CDR2 LQKENI.

The V and J genes are TRBV5-4 and TRBJ2-5, with D perhaps being TRBD1 or TRBD2 (6 bases each). Germline loops: CDR1 SGHNT, CDR2 YYREEE (reference sequence). The CDR3 covers 15 residues. V gave up 3 bases and J gave up 5 bases, with 17 bases separating them. The CDR3 coding sequence is TGTGCCAGCAGCTGGGGGGCAGGGAAAACGGAGACCCAGTACTTC. It translates to CASSWGAGKTETQYF.

This clonotype was counted at least ten times. V gene TRBV20-1 combines with J gene TRBJ2-3; 9 positions agree with TRBD2. V lost 3 bases to trimming and J lost 5 bases; unmatched junction nucleotides: 9. The CDR3 is made up of 15 amino acids. Germline lookup yields CDR1 DFQATT and CDR2 SNEGSKA (reference sequence). This chain's CDR3 is CSARPFSGRVDTQYF. DNA for the CDR3: TGCAGTGCTAGGCCCTTTAGCGGGAGAGTAGATACGCAGTATTTT.

This clonotype was found many times. The chain employs TRBV7-3 and TRBJ1-2; D remains ambiguous. Trimming shortened V by 2 bases and J by 6 bases, and 19 bases separated the two germline ends. CDR1 SGHTA and CDR2 FQGTGA come from the germline V gene. This CDR3 is built from 16 residues. CDR3 region: CASSLGQRIYPDGYTF. CDR3 nucleotides: TGTGCCAGCAGCTTAGGGCAGCGCATCTATCCCGATGGCTACACCTTC.

At least ten counts were recorded for this clonotype. CDR3 coding DNA: TGCGCCAGCAGCTTGGCCCTAGCGGGAAGAAGCACAGATACGCAGTATTTT. Translation: CASSLALAGRSTDTQYF. The genes are TRBV5-1 and TRBJ2-3, with 9 bases lining up with TRBD2. Germline values: CDR1 SGHRS, CDR2 YFSETQ. V trimming: 0 bases; J trimming: 0 bases; junction bases outside the gene matches: 5. This CDR3 contains 17 residues.

This clonotype was seen at least ten times. The chain is built from TRBV7-2 and TRBJ2-1; 7 nucleotides match TRBD2. The CDR3 length is 15 residues. V trimming: 0 bases; J trimming: 2 bases; junction bases outside the gene matches: 1. Germline assignment: CDR1 SGHTA and CDR2 FQGNSA. The CDR3 bases are TGTGCCAGCAGCTTAGCGCGGGGGACCTACAATGAGCAGTTCTTC. The encoded protein is CASSLARGTYNEQFF.